The clone carrying this T cell receptor beta chain occurred a few times. The antigen is not known. This sample is drawn from a study of T-cell memory formation after mild COVID-19. Study details: TCR clusters largely stayed donor specific. Study results and caveats: Some responding clones appeared in pre-infection memory, suggesting cross-reactive memory joined.

UMIs and sample barcodes were carried by the TCR alpha and TCR beta cDNA libraries that 5'RACE produced using constant-segment primers. TCRdb independently ran MiXCR on the 5' RACE reads; one entry per CDR3 protein. The repertoire holds 250,000 or so distinct CDR3 sequences, with more than 15% as singletons. Trimming pared 1 base from V and 4 bases from J, leaving 11 bases between. This CDR3 is 14 amino acids long. Germline V gives CDR1 SGHDT, CDR2 YYEEEE. The chain combines TRBV5-6 with TRBJ2-5; D might be TRBD1 (6 bases). The sample was PBMCs or a T cell subset sorted from them (not recorded which). The receptor was derived from a young man who had mild COVID-19 (a few samples of this study predate the infection). Cell type and time point are not known. CDR3 DNA: TGTGCCAGCAGCTTGAGTCTAGGGGGAGAGACCCAGTACTTC. This encodes CASSLSLGGETQYF.